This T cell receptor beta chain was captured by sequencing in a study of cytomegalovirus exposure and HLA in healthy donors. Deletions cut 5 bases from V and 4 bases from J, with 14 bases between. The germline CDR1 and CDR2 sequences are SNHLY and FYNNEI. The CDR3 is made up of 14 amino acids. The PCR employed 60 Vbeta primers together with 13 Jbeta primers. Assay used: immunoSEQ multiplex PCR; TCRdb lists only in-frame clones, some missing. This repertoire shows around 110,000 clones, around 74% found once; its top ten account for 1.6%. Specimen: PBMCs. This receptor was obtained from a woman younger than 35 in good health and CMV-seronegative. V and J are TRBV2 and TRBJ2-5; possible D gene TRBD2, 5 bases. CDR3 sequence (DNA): TGTGCCAGCAGTCCTGAGGGTTCGGGAGAGACCCAGTACTTC. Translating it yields CASSPEGSGETQYF.